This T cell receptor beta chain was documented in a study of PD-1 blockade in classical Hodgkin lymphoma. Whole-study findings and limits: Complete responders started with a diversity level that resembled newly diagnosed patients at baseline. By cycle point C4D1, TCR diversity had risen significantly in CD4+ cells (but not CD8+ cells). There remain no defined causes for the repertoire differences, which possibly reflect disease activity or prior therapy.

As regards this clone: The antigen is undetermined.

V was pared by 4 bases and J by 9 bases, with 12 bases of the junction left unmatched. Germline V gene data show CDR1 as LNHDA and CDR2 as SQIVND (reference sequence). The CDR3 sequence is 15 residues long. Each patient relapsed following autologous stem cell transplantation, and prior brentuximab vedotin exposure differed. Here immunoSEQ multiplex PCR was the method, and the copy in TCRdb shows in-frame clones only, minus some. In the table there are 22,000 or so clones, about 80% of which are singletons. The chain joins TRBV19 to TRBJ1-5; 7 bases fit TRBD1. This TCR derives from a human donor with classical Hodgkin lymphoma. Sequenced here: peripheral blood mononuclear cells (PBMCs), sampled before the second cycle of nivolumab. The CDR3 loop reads CASSRREGASGPQHF. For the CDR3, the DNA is TGTGCCAGTAGTAGGAGGGAGGGGGCCTCAGGGCCCCAGCATTTT.